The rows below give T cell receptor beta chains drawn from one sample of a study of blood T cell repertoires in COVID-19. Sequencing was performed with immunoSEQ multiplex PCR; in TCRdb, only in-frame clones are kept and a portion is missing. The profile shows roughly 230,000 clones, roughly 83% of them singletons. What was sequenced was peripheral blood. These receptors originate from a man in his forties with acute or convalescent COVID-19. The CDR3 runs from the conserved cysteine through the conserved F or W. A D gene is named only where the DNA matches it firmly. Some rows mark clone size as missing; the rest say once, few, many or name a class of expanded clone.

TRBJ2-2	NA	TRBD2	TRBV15	CATSRDLREGTGELFF	TGTGCCACCAGCAGAGATCTGAGGGAGGGTACCGGGGAGCTGTTTTTT
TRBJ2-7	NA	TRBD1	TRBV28	CASSFRQGPNYEQYF	TGTGCCAGCAGTTTCCGACAGGGCCCGAACTACGAGCAGTACTTC
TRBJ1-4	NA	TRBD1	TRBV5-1	CASSLWGRGDEKLFF	TGCGCCAGCAGCTTGTGGGGCAGGGGGGATGAAAAACTGTTTTTT
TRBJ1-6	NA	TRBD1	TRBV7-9	CASSLDGTGLNSPLHF	TGTGCCAGCAGCTTGGATGGGACAGGTTTGAATTCACCCCTCCACTTT
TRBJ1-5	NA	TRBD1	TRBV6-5	CASSYGGQGNQPQHF	TGTGCCAGCAGTTACGGTGGACAGGGGAATCAGCCCCAGCATTTT
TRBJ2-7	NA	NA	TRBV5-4	CASSSTGKQYF	TGTGCCAGCAGTTCTACAGGGAAGCAGTACTTC
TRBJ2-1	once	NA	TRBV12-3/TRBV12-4	CASSPARVQFF	TGTGCCAGCAGCCCAGCCAGGGTCCAATTCTTC
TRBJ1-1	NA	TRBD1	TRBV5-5	CASSFSLQGQGLNTEAFF	TGTGCCAGCAGCTTCTCCCTACAGGGGCAGGGATTGAACACTGAAGCTTTCTTT
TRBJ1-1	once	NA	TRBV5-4	CASSPTRNTEAFF	TGTGCCAGCAGCCCCACAAGGAACACTGAAGCTTTCTTT
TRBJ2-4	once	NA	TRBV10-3	CAISESRGENIQYF	TGTGCCATCAGTGAGTCCCGAGGAGAAAACATTCAGTACTTC
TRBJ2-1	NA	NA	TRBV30	CAWSVGGSSYNEQFF	TGTGCCTGGAGTGTAGGCGGGTCCTCCTACAATGAGCAGTTCTTC
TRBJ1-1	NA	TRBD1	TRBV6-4	CASSQDRDTEAFF	TGTGCCAGCAGCCAGGACAGGGACACTGAAGCTTTCTTT
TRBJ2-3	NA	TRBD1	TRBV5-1	CASSTDRGSDTQYF	TGCGCCAGCAGCACTGACAGGGGATCCGATACGCAGTATTTT
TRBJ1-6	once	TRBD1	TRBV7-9	CASSLVRDSSYNSPLHF	TGTGCCAGCAGCTTAGTGCGGGACAGCTCCTATAATTCACCCCTCCACTTT
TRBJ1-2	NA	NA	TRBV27	CASSLSWAGSNYGYTF	TGTGCCAGCAGTTTATCGTGGGCAGGGTCTAACTATGGCTACACCTTC
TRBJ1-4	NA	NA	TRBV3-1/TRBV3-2	CASSQGTGQYNEKLFF	TGTGCCAGCAGCCAGGGGACGGGACAATATAATGAAAAACTGTTTTTT
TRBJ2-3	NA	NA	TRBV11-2	CASRSGDTQYF	TGTGCCAGCAGATCAGGGGATACGCAGTATTTT
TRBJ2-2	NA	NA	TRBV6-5	CASSYSRRNTGELFF	TGTGCCAGCAGTTACTCGAGGCGGAACACCGGGGAGCTGTTTTTT
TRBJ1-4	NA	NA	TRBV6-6	CASSLQGQPTNEKLFF	TGTGCCAGCAGTCTTCAAGGACAGCCAACTAATGAAAAACTGTTTTTT
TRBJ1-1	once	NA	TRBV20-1	CSALRNTEAFF	TGCAGTGCACTAAGGAACACTGAAGCTTTCTTT
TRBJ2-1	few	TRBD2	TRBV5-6	CASSLGLAGSIGNEQFF	TGTGCCAGCAGCTTAGGACTAGCGGGGTCAATTGGGAATGAGCAGTTCTTC
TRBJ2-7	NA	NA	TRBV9	CASSVGQSYEQYF	TGTGCCAGCAGCGTAGGCCAGTCATACGAGCAGTACTTC
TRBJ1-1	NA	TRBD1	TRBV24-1	CATLAAGQGAYLRAFF	TGTGCCACCCTCGCCGCGGGACAGGGGGCCTATTTGAGAGCTTTCTTT
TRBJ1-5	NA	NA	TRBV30	CAWFGPLQEPQHF	TGTGCCTGGTTCGGTCCTTTGCAGGAGCCCCAGCATTTT
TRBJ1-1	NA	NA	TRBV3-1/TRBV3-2	CASSQDLGGRGAFF	TGTGCCAGCAGCCAAGATTTGGGAGGTCGAGGCGCTTTCTTT